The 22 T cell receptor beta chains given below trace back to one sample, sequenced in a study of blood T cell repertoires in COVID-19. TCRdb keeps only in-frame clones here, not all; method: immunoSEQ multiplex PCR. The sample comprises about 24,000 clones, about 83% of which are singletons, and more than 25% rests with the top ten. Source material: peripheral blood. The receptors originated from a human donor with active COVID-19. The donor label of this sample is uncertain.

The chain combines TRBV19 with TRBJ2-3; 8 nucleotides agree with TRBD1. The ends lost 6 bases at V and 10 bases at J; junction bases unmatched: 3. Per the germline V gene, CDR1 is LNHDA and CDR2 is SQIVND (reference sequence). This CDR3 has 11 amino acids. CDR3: CASSRGQAQYF. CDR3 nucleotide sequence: TGTGCCAGTAGCAGGGGGCAGGCGCAGTATTTT. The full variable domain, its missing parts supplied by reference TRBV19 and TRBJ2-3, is DGGITQSPKYLFRKEGQNVTLSCEQNLNHDAMYWYRQDPGQGLRLIYYSQIVNDFQKGDIAEGYSVSREKKESFPLTVTSAQKNPTAFYLCASSRGQAQYFGPGTRLTVL.

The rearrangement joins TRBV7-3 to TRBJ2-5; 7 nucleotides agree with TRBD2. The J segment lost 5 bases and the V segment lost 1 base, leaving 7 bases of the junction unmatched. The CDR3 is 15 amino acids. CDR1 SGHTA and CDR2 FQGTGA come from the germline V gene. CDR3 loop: CASSLSGLDMETQYF. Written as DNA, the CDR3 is TGTGCCAGCAGCTTAAGTGGACTAGATATGGAGACCCAGTACTTC.

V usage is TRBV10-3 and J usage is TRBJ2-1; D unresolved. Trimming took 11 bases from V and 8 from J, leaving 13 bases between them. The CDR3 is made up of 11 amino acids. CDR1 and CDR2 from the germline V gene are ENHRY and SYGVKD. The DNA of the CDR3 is TGTGCCTCAGGTGAACCCGATGAGCAGTTCTTC. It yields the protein CASGEPDEQFF.

CDR3 nucleotides: TGTGCCATATCGACAGGTCTTGCGCGCCAGCCCCAGCATTTT. Its translation is CAISTGLARQPQHF. This chain uses TRBV6-6 with TRBJ1-5; TRBD1 is a possible D gene (6 bases). Per the germline V gene, CDR1 is MNHNY and CDR2 is SVGAGI (reference sequence). The CDR3 contains 14 residues. With 10 bases removed from V and 7 bases from J, the gap between germline ends came to 20 bases.

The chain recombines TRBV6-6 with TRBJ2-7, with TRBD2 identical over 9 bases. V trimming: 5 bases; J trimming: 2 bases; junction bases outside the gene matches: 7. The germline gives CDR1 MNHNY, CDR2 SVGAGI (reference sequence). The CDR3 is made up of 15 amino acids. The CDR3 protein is CASSQGVAGAYEQYF. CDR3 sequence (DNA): TGTGCCAGCAGTCAAGGGGTAGCGGGGGCCTACGAGCAGTACTTC.

As DNA, the CDR3 is TGCAGTGCTCTGGGCGTCTACGAGCAGTACTTC. It codes for CSALGVYEQYF. This rearrangement joins TRBV20-1 to TRBJ2-7; D remains unclear. V was trimmed by 5 bases and J by 3 bases, leaving 8 bases between them. Looked up from germline, CDR1 is DFQATT and CDR2 is SNEGSKA (reference sequence). This CDR3 has 11 amino acids.

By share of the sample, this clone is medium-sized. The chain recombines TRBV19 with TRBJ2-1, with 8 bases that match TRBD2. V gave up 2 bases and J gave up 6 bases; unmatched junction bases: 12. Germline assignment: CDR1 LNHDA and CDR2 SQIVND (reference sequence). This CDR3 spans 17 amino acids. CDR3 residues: CASSIPGTRDTPNEQFF. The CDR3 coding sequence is TGTGCCAGTAGTATACCAGGGACTAGGGACACTCCCAATGAGCAGTTCTTC.

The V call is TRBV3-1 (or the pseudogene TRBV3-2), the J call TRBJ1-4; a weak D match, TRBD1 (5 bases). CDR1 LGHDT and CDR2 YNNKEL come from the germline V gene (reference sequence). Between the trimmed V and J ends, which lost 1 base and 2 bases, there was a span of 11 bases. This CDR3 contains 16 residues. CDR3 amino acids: CASSQVGPGTNEKLFF. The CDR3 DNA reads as TGTGCCAGCAGCCAAGTTGGGCCAGGGACTAATGAAAAACTGTTTTTT.

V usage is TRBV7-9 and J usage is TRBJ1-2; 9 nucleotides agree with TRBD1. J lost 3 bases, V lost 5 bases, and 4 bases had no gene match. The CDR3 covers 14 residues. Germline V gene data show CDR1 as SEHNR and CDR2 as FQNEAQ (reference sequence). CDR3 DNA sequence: TGTGCCAGCAGCCCAAGACAGGGGGACTATGGCTACACCTTC. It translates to CASSPRQGDYGYTF.

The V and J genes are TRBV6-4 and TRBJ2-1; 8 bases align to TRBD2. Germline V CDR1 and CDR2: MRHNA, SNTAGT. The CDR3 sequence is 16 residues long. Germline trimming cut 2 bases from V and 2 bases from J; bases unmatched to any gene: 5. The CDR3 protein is CASSDGASGPYNEQFF. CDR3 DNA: TGTGCCAGCAGTGACGGCGCTAGCGGGCCCTACAATGAGCAGTTCTTC.

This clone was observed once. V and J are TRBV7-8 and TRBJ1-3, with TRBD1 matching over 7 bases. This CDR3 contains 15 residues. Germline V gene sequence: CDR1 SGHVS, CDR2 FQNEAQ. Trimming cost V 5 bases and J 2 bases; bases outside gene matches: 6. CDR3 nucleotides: TGTGCCAGCAGCCCGACAGGGTATACTGGAAACACCATATATTTT. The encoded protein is CASSPTGYTGNTIYF.

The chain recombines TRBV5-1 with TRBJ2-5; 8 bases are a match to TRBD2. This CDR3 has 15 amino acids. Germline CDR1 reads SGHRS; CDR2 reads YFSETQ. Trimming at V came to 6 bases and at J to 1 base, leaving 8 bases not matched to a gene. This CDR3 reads CASTGSGTPQETQYF. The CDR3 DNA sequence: TGCGCCAGCACGGGTAGCGGGACTCCCCAAGAGACCCAGTACTTC.

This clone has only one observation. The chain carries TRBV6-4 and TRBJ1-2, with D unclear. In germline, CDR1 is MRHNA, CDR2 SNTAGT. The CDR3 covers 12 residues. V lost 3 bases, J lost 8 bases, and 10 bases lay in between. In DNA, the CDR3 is TGTGCCAGCAGTGATTCCGCTAAAGGCTACACCTTC. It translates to CASSDSAKGYTF.

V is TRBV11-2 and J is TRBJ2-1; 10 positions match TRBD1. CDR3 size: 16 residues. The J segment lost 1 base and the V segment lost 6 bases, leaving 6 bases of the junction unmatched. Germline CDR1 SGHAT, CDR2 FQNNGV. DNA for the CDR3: TGTGCCAGCAGTCCCCGGGACAGGGGATCCTACAATGAGCAGTTCTTC. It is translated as CASSPRDRGSYNEQFF.

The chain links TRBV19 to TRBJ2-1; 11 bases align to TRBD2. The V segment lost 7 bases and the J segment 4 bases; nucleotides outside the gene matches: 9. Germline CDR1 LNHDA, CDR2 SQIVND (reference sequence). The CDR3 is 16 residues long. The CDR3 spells CASTRTTSGAYNEQFF. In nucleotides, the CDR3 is TGTGCCAGTACCAGAACGACTAGCGGGGCATACAATGAGCAGTTCTTC.

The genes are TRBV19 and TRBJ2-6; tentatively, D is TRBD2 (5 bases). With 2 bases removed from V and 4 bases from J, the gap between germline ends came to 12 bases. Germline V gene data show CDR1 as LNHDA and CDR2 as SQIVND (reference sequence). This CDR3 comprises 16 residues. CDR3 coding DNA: TGTGCCAGTAGTATATCGAGGGCCTCGGGGGCCAACGTCCTGACTTTC. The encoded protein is CASSISRASGANVLTF.

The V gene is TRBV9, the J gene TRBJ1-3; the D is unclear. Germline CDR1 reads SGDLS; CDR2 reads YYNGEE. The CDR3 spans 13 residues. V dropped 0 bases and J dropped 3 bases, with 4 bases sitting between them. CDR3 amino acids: CASSVGDGNTIYF. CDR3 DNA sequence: TGTGCCAGCAGCGTAGGAGATGGAAACACCATATATTTT.

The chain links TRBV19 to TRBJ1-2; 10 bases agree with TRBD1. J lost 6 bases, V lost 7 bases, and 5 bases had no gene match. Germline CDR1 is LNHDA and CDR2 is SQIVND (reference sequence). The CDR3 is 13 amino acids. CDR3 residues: CASIRQGADGYTF. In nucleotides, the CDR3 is TGTGCCAGTATCCGACAGGGGGCGGATGGCTACACCTTC.

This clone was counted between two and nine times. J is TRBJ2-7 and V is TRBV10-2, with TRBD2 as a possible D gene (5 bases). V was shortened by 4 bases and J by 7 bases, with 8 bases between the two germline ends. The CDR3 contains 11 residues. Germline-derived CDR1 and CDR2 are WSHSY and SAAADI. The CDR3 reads CASSGSGEQYF. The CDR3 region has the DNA TGCGCCAGCAGTGGCAGCGGTGAGCAGTACTTC.

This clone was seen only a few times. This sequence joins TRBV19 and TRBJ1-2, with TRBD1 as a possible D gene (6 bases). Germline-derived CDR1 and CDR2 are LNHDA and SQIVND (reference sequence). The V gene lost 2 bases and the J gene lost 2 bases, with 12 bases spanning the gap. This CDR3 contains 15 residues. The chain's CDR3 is CASSITWDTNYGYTF. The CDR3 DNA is TGTGCCAGTAGTATAACCTGGGACACAAACTATGGCTACACCTTC.

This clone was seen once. The CDR3 nucleotides read TGTGCCAGTAGAGGGGAATCTCAAGAGACCCAGTACTTC. The encoded protein is CASRGESQETQYF. The chain is built from TRBV19 and TRBJ2-5; D may be TRBD1 (5 bases). Germline CDR1 is LNHDA and CDR2 is SQIVND (reference sequence). V was cut by 6 bases and J by 2 bases, with 10 bases left in between. This CDR3 is 13 amino acids long.

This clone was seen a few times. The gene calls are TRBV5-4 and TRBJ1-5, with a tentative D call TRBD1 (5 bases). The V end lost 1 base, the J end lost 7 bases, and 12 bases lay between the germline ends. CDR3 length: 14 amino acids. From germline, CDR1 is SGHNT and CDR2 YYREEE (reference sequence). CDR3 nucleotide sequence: TGTGCCAGCAGCTTGATGGGGCGCCCCCAGCCCCAGCATTTT. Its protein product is CASSLMGRPQPQHF.